This passage covers 11 T cell receptor beta chains from one sample sequenced in a study of CD8+ T cells in alopecia areata. Reverse transcribed after extraction, RNA yielded cDNA as the sequencing template. Using immunoSEQ multiplex PCR, the repertoire was profiled, and TCRdb retains in-frame clones only, with some absent. Of roughly 140,000 clones in the sample, 40% to 55% are singletons; the top ten hold roughly 0.92%. The sample here was CD4+ T cells sorted from blood, taken at week 0. These receptors were taken from a human donor with alopecia areata.

The chain employs TRBV7-2 and TRBJ1-2; D is perhaps TRBD1 (5 bases). Looked up from germline, CDR1 is SGHTA and CDR2 is FQGNSA. The CDR3 length is 14 residues. Trimming removed 5 bases at V and 4 bases at J, with 14 bases between. The CDR3: CASSEDKAVYGYTF. The CDR3 DNA is TGTGCCAGCAGCGAGGACAAGGCGGTCTATGGCTACACCTTC.

V gene TRBV11-2 combines with J gene TRBJ2-2; no clear D. Germline values: CDR1 SGHAT, CDR2 FQNNGV. This CDR3 spans 13 amino acids. V lost 5 bases and J 6 bases, leaving 10 bases between the germline ends. For the CDR3, the DNA is TGTGCCAGCAGCCCCCTCCTCGCCGGGGAGCTGTTTTTT. Translated: CASSPLLAGELFF. The whole variable domain, filled in from reference TRBV11-2 and TRBJ2-2, reads EAGVAQSPRYKIIEKRQSVAFWCNPISGHATLYWYQQILGQGPKLLIQFQNNGVVDDSQLPKDRFSAERLKGVDSTLKIQPAKLEDSAVYLCASSPLLAGELFFGEGSRLTVL.

The gene calls are TRBV30 and TRBJ2-1; 10 bases fit TRBD2. After removal of 6 bases from V and 3 bases from J, the junction contained 17 bases not matched to a gene. CDR1 is GTSNPN and CDR2 is SVGIG in the germline V gene (reference sequence). CDR3 length equals 18 residues. CDR3 sequence reads: CACSRDRSTSGNYNEQFF. The CDR3, as DNA: TGTGCCTGCTCACGGGACAGGTCTACTAGCGGGAACTACAATGAGCAGTTCTTC.

This clone was seen a few times. The V call is TRBV18, the J call TRBJ2-2; D not certain. Germline V gene data show CDR1 as KGHSH and CDR2 as LQKENI. Trimming left V 3 bases short and J 10 bases short, with 12 bases between. CDR3 length equals 13 residues. The CDR3 DNA is TGTGCCAGCTCACCCCGGACCCCGCTGGAGCTGTTTTTT. Amino acids: CASSPRTPLELFF.

This sequence joins TRBV6-5 and TRBJ1-4; D call uncertain. This CDR3 region has 14 residues. Per the germline V gene, CDR1 is MNHEY and CDR2 is SVGAGI. The V end lost 6 bases, the J end lost 4 bases, and 12 bases lay between the germline ends. Here the CDR3 DNA reads TGTGCCAGCAGCCCCGGACGGAATAATGAAAAACTGTTTTTT. Encoded protein: CASSPGRNNEKLFF.

The chain is built from TRBV5-6 and TRBJ2-6, with D uncertain. Between the trimmed V and J ends, which lost 2 bases and 4 bases, there was a span of 10 bases. Germline assignment: CDR1 SGHDT and CDR2 YYEEEE. The CDR3 covers 15 residues. The CDR3 reads CASSFFSEGANVLTF. CDR3 nucleotide sequence: TGTGCCAGCAGCTTTTTTAGTGAGGGGGCCAACGTCCTGACTTTC. Drawing the rest from reference TRBV5-6 and TRBJ2-6, the complete variable domain is DAGVTQSPTHLIKTRGQQVTLRCSPKSGHDTVSWYQQALGQGPQFIFQYYEEEERQRGNFPDRFSGHQFPNYSSELNVNALLLGDSALYLCASSFFSEGANVLTFGAGSRLTVL.

This chain uses TRBV29-1 with TRBJ2-2, with 10 bases that match TRBD1. Germline V CDR1 and CDR2: SQVTM, ANQGSEA. The J segment lost 4 bases and the V segment lost 7 bases, leaving 3 bases of the junction unmatched. CDR3 length: 13 amino acids. CDR3 nucleotides: TGCAGCGCCCGGGACAGGGGCACCGGGGAGCTGTTTTTT. It specifies CSARDRGTGELFF.

The DNA of the CDR3 is TGTGCCAGCAGCCCGAGTCTTACCTGGGGAGAGACCCAGTACTTC. It is translated as CASSPSLTWGETQYF. V usage is TRBV9 and J usage is TRBJ2-5; D ambiguous. CDR3 length equals 15 residues. Germline V gives CDR1 SGDLS, CDR2 YYNGEE. V shed 4 bases and J shed 4 bases, with 17 bases lying between them.

This sequence joins TRBV7-6 and TRBJ1-3, with TRBD1 matching 7 bases. Per germline, CDR1 SGHVS and CDR2 FNYEAQ. Trimming removed 5 bases from V and 1 base from J; junction bases left unmatched: 8. This CDR3 is built from 16 residues. CDR3 DNA sequence: TGTGCCAGCAGCCCTGGGACAGCGAGATCTGGAAACACCATATATTTT. This translates into CASSPGTARSGNTIYF.

The CDR3 bases are TGTGCCAGCAGCGTTAGCGGGGGACGGCTTAGCAATGAGCAGTTCTTC. Amino acid sequence: CASSVSGGRLSNEQFF. J is TRBJ2-1 and V is TRBV9; 9 bases match TRBD2. The CDR3 covers 16 residues. In germline, CDR1 is SGDLS, CDR2 YYNGEE. Trimming removed 2 bases from V and 6 bases from J; junction bases left unmatched: 9. Looking up the rest from reference TRBV9 and TRBJ2-1 gives the full variable domain: DSGVTQTPKHLITATGQRVTLRCSPRSGDLSVYWYQQSLDQGLQFLIQYYNGEERAKGNILERFSAQQFPDLHSELNLSSLELGDSALYFCASSVSGGRLSNEQFFGPGTRLTVL.

The chain couples TRBV5-1 to TRBJ2-3, with 14 bases identical to TRBD2. The V and J ends lost 3 bases and 5 bases, in that order; junction bases with no gene match: 5. This CDR3 comprises 16 residues. Germline V gene sequence: CDR1 SGHRS, CDR2 YFSETQ. The CDR3 DNA sequence: TGCGCCAGCAGCTCGGGACTAGCGGGAGACCTAGATACGCAGTATTTT. This sequence encodes CASSSGLAGDLDTQYF.